This T cell receptor (beta chain) was sequenced in a study of blood T cell repertoires in COVID-19. Trimming removed 3 bases from V and 3 bases from J, with 6 bases in between. This CDR3 has 13 amino acids. Here immunoSEQ multiplex PCR was the method, and the copy in TCRdb shows in-frame clones only, minus some. The repertoire includes 160,000 or so clones, about 86% of them detected once, and 10% sits in the top ten. Seattle enrolled patients during active infection and tracked them longitudinally. The material sequenced was peripheral blood. The origin of this receptor is a woman in her seventies with COVID-19, enrolled during active disease. J is TRBJ1-5 and V is TRBV12-3 or TRBV12-4; D remains unclear. For the CDR3, the DNA is TGTGCCAGCAGTTTGGAGTCCAATCAGCCCCAGCATTTT. Translation: CASSLESNQPQHF.